The 9 T cell receptor beta chains reported below all come from one sample, sequenced in a study of vaccination effects on CD4 cells after COVID-19. The antigens of these receptors remain unknown. Clones were sequenced by immunoSEQ multiplex PCR, and TCRdb holds only the in-frame ones, with some missing. The sample has about 40,000 clones; around 67% are singletons. In the ViraFEST assay, antigen-specific CD4+ clonotypes were identified by expansion after peptide-pool stimulation. Once cultured for roughly 10 days, the cells underwent separation to obtain CD4+ T cells. Between March and December 2020, the person had a SARS-CoV-2 infection that PCR confirmed. This sample comprised CD4+ T cells from PBMCs cultured with a peptide pool, obtained before COVID-19 vaccination. The receptors were gathered from a human donor who had a prior SARS-CoV-2 infection.

This rearrangement joins TRBV7-3 to TRBJ2-2; D unclear. CDR1 is SGHTA, CDR2 FQGTGA, per germline. This CDR3 has 16 residues. The ends were cut back, 5 bases at V and 7 bases at J, with 20 bases in the middle. CDR3 in amino acids: CASSLTLGLGGGELFF. In DNA form, the CDR3 reads TGTGCCAGCAGCCTGACCCTCGGCTTGGGTGGCGGGGAGCTGTTTTTT. The whole variable domain, filled in from reference TRBV7-3 and TRBJ2-2, reads GAGVSQTPSNKVTEKGKYVELRCDPISGHTALYWYRQSLGQGPEFLIYFQGTGAADDSGLPNDRFFAVRPEGSVSTLKIQRTERGDSAVYLCASSLTLGLGGGELFFGEGSRLTVL.

The chain uses TRBV20-1 and TRBJ2-7, with 10 bases aligning to TRBD2. This CDR3 comprises 16 residues. CDR1 is DFQATT and CDR2 is SNEGSKA in the germline V gene (reference sequence). V shed 3 bases, J shed 7 bases, and the junction held 15 bases outside the gene matches. The CDR3 nucleotides read TGCAGTGCTAGTGGTTTAGCGGCTAGCGGGAGTCGGGAGCAGTACTTC. Protein: CSASGLAASGSREQYF.

The V and J genes are TRBV9 and TRBJ2-2; D ambiguous. The CDR3 covers 13 residues. CDR1 and CDR2 from the germline V gene are SGDLS and YYNGEE. V lost 0 bases to trimming and J lost 7 bases, with 7 bases between them. The CDR3 nucleotides are TGTGCCAGCAGCGTAGTGGAACTCGGGGAGCTGTTTTTT. It encodes CASSVVELGELFF.

V is TRBV9 and J is TRBJ1-2; possibly TRBD1 for D (6 bases). The CDR3 is 13 amino acids. V was trimmed by 7 bases and J by 2 bases, leaving 12 bases between them. Germline CDR1 reads SGDLS; CDR2 reads YYNGEE. The CDR3 DNA reads as TGTGCCAGCCGGGGGCATAGGAACTATGGCTACACCTTC. The encoded protein is CASRGHRNYGYTF.

V gene TRBV15 combines with J gene TRBJ1-1; weak D call: TRBD1 (5 bases). CDR3 length: 15 residues. With 5 bases removed from V and 1 base from J, the gap between germline ends came to 14 bases. Germline loops: CDR1 LNHNV, CDR2 YYDKDF (reference sequence). The CDR3 nucleotides are TGTGCCACCAGCTGGGACCATGTGACGAACACTGAAGCTTTCTTT. This sequence encodes CATSWDHVTNTEAFF.

This rearrangement joins TRBV5-1 to TRBJ2-5, with 7 positions matching TRBD2. The CDR3 spans 15 residues. V trimming: 0 bases; J trimming: 4 bases; junction bases outside the gene matches: 6. From germline, CDR1 is SGHRS and CDR2 YFSETQ. In DNA form, the CDR3 reads TGCGCCAGCAGCTTGGGAACGGCTAGCGGAGAGACCCAGTACTTC. Encoded protein: CASSLGTASGETQYF. The whole variable domain, remainder taken from reference TRBV5-1 and TRBJ2-5, is KAGVTQTPRYLIKTRGQQVTLSCSPISGHRSVSWYQQTPGQGLQFLFEYFSETQRNKGNFPGRFSGRQFSNSRSEMNVSTLELGDSALYLCASSLGTASGETQYFGPGTRLLVL.

The chain is built from TRBV28 and TRBJ1-4; D gene uncertain. Trimming cost V 8 bases and J 6 bases, with 16 bases left between them. The CDR3 extends over 14 amino acids. CDR1 is MDHEN, CDR2 SYDVKM, per germline. The CDR3 here is CASGALDGYEKLFF. The CDR3 DNA follows: TGTGCCAGCGGAGCCTTGGACGGGTATGAAAAACTGTTTTTT. Full variable domain (remainder filled in from reference TRBV28 and TRBJ1-4): DVKVTQSSRYLVKRTGEKVFLECVQDMDHENMFWYRQDPGLGLRLIYFSYDVKMKEKGDIPEGYSVSREKKERFSLILESASTNQTSMYLCASGALDGYEKLFFGSGTQLSVL.

CDR3 coding DNA: TGTGCCAGCAGCTTCCCGAACACCGGGGAGCTGTTTTTT. This gives the protein CASSFPNTGELFF. The chain uses TRBV7-9 and TRBJ2-2; D unclear. Trimming left V 3 bases short and J 0 bases short, with 2 bases between. The CDR3 is 13 amino acids. The germline V gene encodes CDR1 SEHNR and CDR2 FQNEAQ (reference sequence). The whole variable domain, filled in from reference TRBV7-9 and TRBJ2-2, reads DTGVSQNPRHKITKRGQNVTFRCDPISEHNRLYWYRQTLGQGPEFLTYFQNEAQLEKSRLLSDRFSAERPKGSFSTLEIQRTEQGDSAMYLCASSFPNTGELFFGEGSRLTVL.

The V and J genes are TRBV4-3 and TRBJ1-6; 7 bases map to TRBD1. From germline, CDR1 is LGHNA and CDR2 YSLEER. Trimming cost V 4 bases and J 7 bases; bases outside gene matches: 10. The CDR3 is 16 residues long. The CDR3: CASSLDRLVANSPLHF. CDR3 bases: TGCGCCAGCAGCCTGGACAGGCTTGTTGCAAATTCACCCCTCCACTTT.